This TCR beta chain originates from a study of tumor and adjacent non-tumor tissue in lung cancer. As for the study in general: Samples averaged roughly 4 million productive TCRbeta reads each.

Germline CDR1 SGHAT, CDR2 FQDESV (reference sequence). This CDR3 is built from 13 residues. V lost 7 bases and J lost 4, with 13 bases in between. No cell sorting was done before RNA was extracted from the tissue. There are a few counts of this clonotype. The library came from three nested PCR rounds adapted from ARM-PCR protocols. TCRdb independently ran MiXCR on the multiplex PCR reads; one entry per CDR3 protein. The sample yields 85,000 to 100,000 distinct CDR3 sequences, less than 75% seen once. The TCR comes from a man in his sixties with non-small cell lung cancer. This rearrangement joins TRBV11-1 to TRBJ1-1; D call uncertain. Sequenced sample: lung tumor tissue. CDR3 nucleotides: TGTGCCAGCACCCGATCCCAGAGCACTGAAGCTTTCTTT. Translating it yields CASTRSQSTEAFF.